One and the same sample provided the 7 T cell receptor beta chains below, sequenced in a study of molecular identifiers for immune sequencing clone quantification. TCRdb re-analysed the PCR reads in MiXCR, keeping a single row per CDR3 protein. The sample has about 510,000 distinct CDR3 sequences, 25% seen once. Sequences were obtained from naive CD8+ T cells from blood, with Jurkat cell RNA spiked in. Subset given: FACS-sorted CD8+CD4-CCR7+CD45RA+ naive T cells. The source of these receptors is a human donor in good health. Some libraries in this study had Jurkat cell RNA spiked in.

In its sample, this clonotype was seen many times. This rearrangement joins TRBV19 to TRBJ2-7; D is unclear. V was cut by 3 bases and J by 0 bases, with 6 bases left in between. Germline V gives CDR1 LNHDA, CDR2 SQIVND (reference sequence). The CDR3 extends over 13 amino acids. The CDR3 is CASSIESSYEQYF. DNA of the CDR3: TGTGCCAGTAGTATCGAGTCCTCCTACGAGCAGTACTTC.

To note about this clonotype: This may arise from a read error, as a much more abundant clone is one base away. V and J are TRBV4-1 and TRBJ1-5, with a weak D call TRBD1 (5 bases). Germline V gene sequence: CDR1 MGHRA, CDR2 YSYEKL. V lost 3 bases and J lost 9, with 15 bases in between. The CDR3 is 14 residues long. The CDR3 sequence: CASSQGRGAGPQHF. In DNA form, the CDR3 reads TGCGCCAGCAGCCAGGGGCGGGGCGCAGGGCCCCAGCATTTT.

CDR3 in DNA: TGTGCCAGCAGTGAGCTCCCCGGCACAGATACGCAGTATTTT. Protein product: CASSELPGTDTQYF. The chain joins TRBV6-4 to TRBJ2-3; no reliable D call. The CDR3 covers 14 residues. V lost 3 bases, J lost 1 base, and 8 bases lay in between. Germline V gives CDR1 MRHNA, CDR2 SNTAGT.

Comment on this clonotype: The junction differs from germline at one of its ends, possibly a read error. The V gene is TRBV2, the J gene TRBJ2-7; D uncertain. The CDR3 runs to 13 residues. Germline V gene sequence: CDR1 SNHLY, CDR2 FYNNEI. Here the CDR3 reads CASKTPSSYAQYF. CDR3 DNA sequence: TGTGCCAGCAAAACTCCCAGCTCCTACGCGCAGTACTTC.

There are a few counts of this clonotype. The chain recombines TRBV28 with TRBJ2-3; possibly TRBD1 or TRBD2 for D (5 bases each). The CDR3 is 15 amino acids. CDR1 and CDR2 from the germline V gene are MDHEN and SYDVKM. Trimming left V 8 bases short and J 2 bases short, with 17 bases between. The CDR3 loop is CASGLGVAYTDTQYF. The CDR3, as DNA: TGTGCCAGCGGTCTGGGGGTTGCCTACACAGATACGCAGTATTTT.

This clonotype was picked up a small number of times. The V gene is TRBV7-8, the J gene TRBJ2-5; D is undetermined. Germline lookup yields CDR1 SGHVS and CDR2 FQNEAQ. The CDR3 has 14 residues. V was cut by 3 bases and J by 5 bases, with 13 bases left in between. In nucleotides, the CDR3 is TGTGCCAGCAGCTTGGAAAGGTCGAGGGAGACCCAGTACTTC. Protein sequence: CASSLERSRETQYF.

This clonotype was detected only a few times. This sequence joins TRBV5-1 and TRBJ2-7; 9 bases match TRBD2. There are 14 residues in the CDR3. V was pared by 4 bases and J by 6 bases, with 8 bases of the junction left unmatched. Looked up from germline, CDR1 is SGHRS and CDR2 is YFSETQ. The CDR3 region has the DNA TGCGCCAGCAGCAGGGTAGCGGGGGTCTTCGAGCAGTACTTC. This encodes CASSRVAGVFEQYF.